Many counts were recorded for the clone carrying this TCR beta chain. These data come from a study of regulatory T cells in long-lasting Graves disease. Time point in this sample: newly diagnosed GD, antithyroid drugs for less than 3 months. RNA from PBMCs was the source of the TCR library. It was by American Thyroid Association guidelines that Graves' disease was diagnosed. Researchers made TCR beta libraries by using iRepertoire HTBI primers and running Arm-PCR on CDR3 regions. TCRdb redid the calling of the multiplex PCR reads with MiXCR, one entry per CDR3 protein. The sample has 540,000 or so distinct CDR3 sequences, roughly 13% seen once. V lost 7 bases and J 3 bases, leaving 12 bases between the germline ends. The germline gives CDR1 SQVTM, CDR2 ANQGSEA. The CDR3 has 12 amino acids. These same records also appear under a second study, on T cells in Graves' hyperthyroidism and ophthalmopathy.

The receptor comes from a man aged 30 to 39 with Graves disease. The source material was peripheral blood mononuclear cells (PBMCs), sampled at new diagnosis, from a patient treated with antithyroid drugs. The V call is TRBV29-1, the J call TRBJ1-2, with D possibly being TRBD1 (5 bases). CDR3 in amino acids: CSASGTDYGYTF. CDR3 DNA: TGCAGCGCAAGCGGGACGGACTATGGCTACACCTTC.